This TCR beta chain came from a study of T cell responses to AZD1222 COVID-19 vaccine (dated by TCRdb to 2020 to 2022). A note on the overall study: AZD1222 recipients whose second dose came at about 4 weeks and those whose second dose came at about 12 weeks were combined into one group, since spike-specific TCR depth and breadth did not differ between the two schedules. TCR sequencing was performed for 230 to 250 trial participants, of whom roughly 200 were given two doses of AZD1222 and around 25 were given two doses of MenACWY control vaccine. Trial participants were enrolled by age into subgroups of 18-55, 56-69 and 70-plus years, and 148, 28 and 57 TCR-sequenced participants, respectively, were included in these subgroups.

Taken with the paper, the label for time point translates to: baseline before first vaccination. Vaccinee samples came from UK trials COV001 and COV002, including a single-blind randomized controlled phase 2/3 trial of AZD1222 (ChAdOx1 nCoV-19) in healthy adults. For TCRbeta chain sequencing, PBMC samples were collected from trial participants at day 0 and at day 28 after the second dose. With regard to this clone: Its antigen is unknown. The input lacks base qualities; no much larger clone sits a single base away.

What the research found in general, with its limitations: Participants were mostly white British, with more females than males. The authors suggested clonal diversity may have been underestimated. Conclusions about previously exposed vaccinees were limited because only six or seven AZD1222 recipients were SARS-CoV-2 seropositive at baseline. The vaccine-associated CD4 TCRs covered the entire spike protein, and the dominant responses fell in regions 160-218 and 743-854. Epitopes outside the regions mutated in the B.1.351 and B.1.1.7 variants were reportedly recognized by nearly half of the unique spike-specific TCRs. The 56-69-year group was small, and its depth increase did not reach significance, likely because of low power. Because no day 14 peak-response samples were available, the repertoires could be characterized only after the peak T cell response. After two AZD1222 doses, both the breadth and the depth of spike-specific TCRs were significantly higher than at day 0 and than in MenACWY recipients.

Trimming costs V 5 bases and J 0 bases, and their ends lie 8 bases apart. The CDR3 contains 15 residues, cysteine and phenylalanine counted. CDR3 DNA is the only sequence kept; it has 45 bases, read in frame from the first base. Via the germline V gene, CDR1 is MNHEY and CDR2 SVGAGI. The CDR3 regions of human TCRbeta chains were analyzed by immunosequencing. The paper's processing steps were these. Repertoire TCRs were checked for matches against a reference library of SARS-CoV-2-specific TCRs that had been generated using the MIRA antigen-specificity platform. Breadth was defined as the fraction of unique TCRs that were SARS-CoV-2-associated, and depth was defined as the fraction of total T cells that were SARS-CoV-2-associated. Using the MIRA data, every spike-specific TCR was mapped to the spike region that the TCR reacted to and assigned to either a CD4 or a CD8 class. Log10-transformed breadth and depth values were compared by one-way ANOVA with Sidak's multiple comparisons tests. TCRdb took over this immuneACCESS table, retaining in-frame rearrangements with V and J assigned. Such tables are incomplete; in checked studies, under half of the missing clones stem from an unresolved V gene, and the remainder is unexplained. Clone size and V and J calls were adopted from that table, with D and trimming inferred from the DNA. Within this sample are 170,000 or so clones, with over 75% of them counted one time only. Around 2.9% of the sample is taken by the ten largest.

The chain uses TRBV6-5 and TRBJ1-6, with the D segment identity uncertain. Sequencing was performed on peripheral blood, taken on day 0 of AZD1222 vaccination. The receptor was isolated from an adult in good health. The CDR3 here reads CASSRESSYNSPLHF. The base sequence is TGTGCCAGCAGTAGGGAGAGCTCCTATAATTCACCCCTCCACTTT.